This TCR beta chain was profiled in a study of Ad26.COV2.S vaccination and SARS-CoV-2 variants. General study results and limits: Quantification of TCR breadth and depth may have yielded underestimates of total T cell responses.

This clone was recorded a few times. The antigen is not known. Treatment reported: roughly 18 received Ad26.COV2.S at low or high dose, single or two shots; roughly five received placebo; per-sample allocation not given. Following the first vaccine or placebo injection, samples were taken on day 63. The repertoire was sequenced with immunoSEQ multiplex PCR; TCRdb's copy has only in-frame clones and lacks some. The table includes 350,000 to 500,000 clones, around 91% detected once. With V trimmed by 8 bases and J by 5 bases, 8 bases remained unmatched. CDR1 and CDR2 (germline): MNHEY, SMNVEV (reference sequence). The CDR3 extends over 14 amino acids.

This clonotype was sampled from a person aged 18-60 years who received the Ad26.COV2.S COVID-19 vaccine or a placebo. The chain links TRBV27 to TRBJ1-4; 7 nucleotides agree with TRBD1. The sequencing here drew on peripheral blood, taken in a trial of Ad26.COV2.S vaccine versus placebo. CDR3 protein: CASPREGQNEKLFF. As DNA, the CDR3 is TGTGCCAGCCCTAGGGAGGGACAGAATGAAAAACTGTTTTTT.